Sequencing of this T cell receptor (beta chain) was carried out in a study of blood T cell repertoires in COVID-19. The CDR3 runs to 14 residues. The ends were cut back, 0 bases at V and 6 bases at J, with 13 bases in the middle. The V gene's germline CDR1 is SGHKS and CDR2 YYEKEE (reference sequence). Method: immunoSEQ multiplex PCR; TCRdb's copy keeps in-frame clones and lacks some. The data contain roughly 320,000 clones, 85% to 90% of them singletons. The sample taken for sequencing was peripheral blood. The TCR originated in a woman between 50 and 59 years old with COVID-19, enrolled during active disease. The chain employs TRBV5-5 and TRBJ2-7; weak D call: TRBD1 (6 bases). The CDR3 sequence: CASSLEVGAGEQYF. CDR3 sequence (DNA): TGTGCCAGCAGCTTGGAGGTGGGGGCTGGCGAGCAGTACTTC.